Listed here is a single TCR beta chain. Its antigen is as yet unknown. These data are taken from a study of blood T cells in healthy people across ages. Findings of the study overall: More naive CD4+ cells and higher diversity marked long-lived donors relative to aged donors.

Germline V gene data show CDR1 as SQVTM and CDR2 as ANQGSEA. V lost 4 bases, J lost 1 base, and 8 bases stayed unmatched. The CDR3 length is 16 residues. Combining a sample-barcoded 5' primer with a J-beta primer mix, a second PCR ran for roughly 7 to 11 cycles. MiXCR, applied by TCRdb to the 5' RACE reads, yields one record per CDR3 protein. The sample lists about 600,000 distinct CDR3 sequences; roughly 48% were seen once. This clonotype originated in a man at least 80 years old in good health. The V gene is TRBV29-1, the J gene TRBJ2-4; 9 bases fit TRBD1. The sample comprised blood. The CDR3 protein is CSVAYPGQGAKNIQYF. CDR3 nucleotide sequence: TGCAGCGTTGCGTACCCGGGACAGGGTGCCAAAAACATTCAGTACTTC.